This TCR beta chain was obtained from a study of blood T cell repertoires in COVID-19. The wider study: Acute and convalescent COVID-19 samples came from the United States, Italy and Spain. PBMCs, B-cell-depleted T cells, or T cells were the source of the cDNA or gDNA that made up the material.

Germline loops: CDR1 MNHEY, CDR2 SVGEGT. V lost 5 bases and J 0 bases, leaving 11 bases between the germline ends. This CDR3 region has 15 residues. Original analysis: Reference gene primer amplification gave nucleated cell count estimates. Measured with immunoSEQ multiplex PCR; TCRdb has only the in-frame clones, and not every one. The V and J calls and clone size were taken over from that table, and D and trimming were inferred from the DNA. Among 45,000 or so clones listed, 75% to 90% were seen once. The material sequenced was peripheral blood. This sequence was found in a woman older than 75 with active COVID-19. The chain carries TRBV6-2 or TRBV6-3 and TRBJ1-3; D not resolved. The CDR3 DNA reads TGTGCCAGCAGTCGCCTTGGGAGCTCTGGAAACACCATATATTTT. This translates into CASSRLGSSGNTIYF.